This is a list of T cell receptor beta chains from one sample in a study of cytomegalovirus exposure and HLA in healthy donors. Only in-frame clones appear in the TCRdb table, and some are missing; sequencing was by immunoSEQ multiplex PCR. The table lists roughly 160,000 clones, approximately 81% of them singletons. The sequencing input was PBMCs. These receptors were taken from a man aged 25 to 40 in good health and CMV-seropositive. Both conserved end residues are part of each CDR3. A D gene is named only where the DNA matches it firmly. The size entry is marked missing in some rows and otherwise reads once, few, many or a size class.

cdr3_aa: CASSGEGGNQPQHF
cdr3_nt: TGTGCCAGCAGTGGGGAGGGGGGTAATCAGCCCCAGCATTTT
d_call: -
j_call: TRBJ1-5
v_call: TRBV2
clone_size: -
cdr3_length: 14

cdr3_aa: CASSLGRGRTGELFF
cdr3_nt: TGTGCCAGCAGCTTAGGACGCGGGAGGACCGGGGAGCTGTTTTTT
d_call: TRBD2
j_call: TRBJ2-2
v_call: TRBV11-3
clone_size: -
cdr3_length: 15

cdr3_aa: CASRLLPSGRAVETQYF
cdr3_nt: TGCGCCAGCAGGCTCCTTCCTAGCGGGAGGGCAGTAGAGACCCAGTACTTC
d_call: TRBD2
j_call: TRBJ2-5
v_call: TRBV5-1
clone_size: -
cdr3_length: 17

cdr3_aa: CASSDRQGNGYTF
cdr3_nt: TGTGCCAGCAGCGACAGACAGGGAAATGGCTACACCTTC
d_call: TRBD1
j_call: TRBJ1-2
v_call: TRBV7-2
clone_size: -
cdr3_length: 13

cdr3_aa: CATNHPGGSYNEQFF
cdr3_nt: TGTGCCACCAATCACCCGGGAGGATCCTACAATGAGCAGTTCTTC
d_call: TRBD2
j_call: TRBJ2-1
v_call: TRBV19
clone_size: -
cdr3_length: 15

cdr3_aa: CASSPRTGHGYTF
cdr3_nt: TGTGCCAGCAGCCCGCGGACAGGGCACGGCTACACCTTC
d_call: TRBD1
j_call: TRBJ1-2
v_call: TRBV7-8
clone_size: -
cdr3_length: 13

cdr3_aa: CASSSIAGTGDNEQFF
cdr3_nt: TGTGCCAGCTCTTCAATAGCCGGGACAGGGGACAATGAGCAGTTCTTC
d_call: TRBD1
j_call: TRBJ2-1
v_call: TRBV18
clone_size: -
cdr3_length: 16

cdr3_aa: CASIGVRGSLRRQFF
cdr3_nt: TGTGCCAGCATTGGGGTGCGCGGGTCCCTAAGAAGGCAGTTCTTC
d_call: -
j_call: TRBJ2-1
v_call: TRBV2
clone_size: -
cdr3_length: 15

cdr3_aa: CASSQVGEGTDTQYF
cdr3_nt: TGCGCCAGCAGCCAAGTGGGGGAGGGGACAGATACGCAGTATTTT
d_call: TRBD2
j_call: TRBJ2-3
v_call: TRBV4-3
clone_size: -
cdr3_length: 15

cdr3_aa: CASSWDRDQAFF
cdr3_nt: TGTGCCAGCAGTTGGGACAGGGACCAAGCTTTCTTT
d_call: TRBD1
j_call: TRBJ1-1
v_call: TRBV6-1
clone_size: few
cdr3_length: 12

cdr3_aa: CASSEQGTGANVLTF
cdr3_nt: TGTGCCAGCAGTGAGCAGGGAACAGGGGCCAACGTCCTGACTTTC
d_call: -
j_call: TRBJ2-6
v_call: TRBV2
clone_size: -
cdr3_length: 15

cdr3_aa: CASSVTSGRANEQFF
cdr3_nt: TGTGCCAGCAGCGTAACTAGCGGGAGGGCCAATGAGCAGTTCTTC
d_call: TRBD2
j_call: TRBJ2-1
v_call: TRBV9
clone_size: -
cdr3_length: 15

cdr3_aa: CASRGPGTGELFF
cdr3_nt: TGTGCCAGCAGGGGGCCGGGCACCGGGGAGCTGTTTTTT
d_call: -
j_call: TRBJ2-2
v_call: TRBV2
clone_size: few
cdr3_length: 13

cdr3_aa: CASSASGGPGADTQYF
cdr3_nt: TGTGCCAGCAGCGCATCTGGCGGGCCTGGGGCAGATACGCAGTATTTT
d_call: -
j_call: TRBJ2-3
v_call: TRBV9
clone_size: -
cdr3_length: 16

cdr3_aa: CASSLGVAGGETQYF
cdr3_nt: TGTGCCAGCAGCTTAGGGGTAGCGGGAGGAGAGACCCAGTACTTC
d_call: TRBD2
j_call: TRBJ2-5
v_call: TRBV7-6
clone_size: -
cdr3_length: 15

cdr3_aa: CASSSLNNQPQHF
cdr3_nt: TGTGCCAGCAGTTCCCTTAACAATCAGCCCCAGCATTTT
d_call: -
j_call: TRBJ1-5
v_call: TRBV28
clone_size: -
cdr3_length: 13

cdr3_aa: CASRDTLGNTGELFF
cdr3_nt: TGTGCTAGCAGGGACACCCTTGGGAACACCGGGGAGCTGTTTTTT
d_call: -
j_call: TRBJ2-2
v_call: TRBV7-7
clone_size: -
cdr3_length: 15

cdr3_aa: CASSPGQGNTIYF
cdr3_nt: TGTGCCAGCTCACCGGGCCAGGGAAACACCATATATTTT
d_call: -
j_call: TRBJ1-3
v_call: TRBV18
clone_size: once
cdr3_length: 13

cdr3_aa: CASSLGDGGTDYGYTF
cdr3_nt: TGCGCCAGCAGCTTGGGGGATGGGGGGACAGACTATGGCTACACCTTC
d_call: TRBD1
j_call: TRBJ1-2
v_call: TRBV5-1
clone_size: few
cdr3_length: 16

cdr3_aa: CASTGVSGANVLTF
cdr3_nt: TGCGCCAGTACAGGGGTCTCTGGGGCCAACGTCCTGACTTTC
d_call: TRBD1
j_call: TRBJ2-6
v_call: TRBV5-1
clone_size: few
cdr3_length: 14

cdr3_aa: CASSFSGQETQYF
cdr3_nt: TGTGCCAGCAGCTTCAGCGGCCAAGAGACCCAGTACTTC
d_call: -
j_call: TRBJ2-5
v_call: TRBV7-3
clone_size: -
cdr3_length: 13

cdr3_aa: CASSLNRGYGYTF
cdr3_nt: TGTGCCAGCAGCTTAAATAGGGGATATGGCTACACCTTC
d_call: -
j_call: TRBJ1-2
v_call: TRBV7-3
clone_size: once
cdr3_length: 13

cdr3_aa: CASSQEGGVAGELFF
cdr3_nt: TGCGCCAGCAGCCAAGAGGGGGGGGTGGCCGGGGAGCTGTTTTTT
d_call: TRBD2
j_call: TRBJ2-2
v_call: TRBV4-3
clone_size: -
cdr3_length: 15

cdr3_aa: CASSPGQGNYGYTF
cdr3_nt: TGCGCCAGCAGCCCCGGACAGGGTAACTATGGCTATACCTTC
d_call: TRBD1
j_call: TRBJ1-2
v_call: TRBV5-1
clone_size: -
cdr3_length: 14

cdr3_aa: CASSLVFREKDYGYTF
cdr3_nt: TGTGCCAGCAGCTTGGTATTCCGGGAGAAGGACTATGGCTACACCTTC
d_call: -
j_call: TRBJ1-2
v_call: TRBV5-6
clone_size: -
cdr3_length: 16

cdr3_aa: CASSSVGTDTQYF
cdr3_nt: TGTGCCAGCAGCTCGGTTGGCACAGATACGCAGTATTTT
d_call: -
j_call: TRBJ2-3
v_call: TRBV7-9
clone_size: once
cdr3_length: 13

cdr3_aa: CASSEGQRIDIQYF
cdr3_nt: TGTGCCAGTAGTGAGGGACAGAGGATCGACATTCAGTACTTC
d_call: TRBD1
j_call: TRBJ2-4
v_call: TRBV19
clone_size: -
cdr3_length: 14

cdr3_aa: CASSLAHGSQETQYF
cdr3_nt: TGTGCCAGCAGCTTAGCCCACGGGAGTCAAGAGACCCAGTACTTC
d_call: -
j_call: TRBJ2-5
v_call: TRBV7-3
clone_size: -
cdr3_length: 15

cdr3_aa: CASSPPAGGIYNEQFF
cdr3_nt: TGTGCCAGCTCACCCCCAGCGGGAGGGATCTACAATGAGCAGTTCTTC
d_call: TRBD2
j_call: TRBJ2-1
v_call: TRBV18
clone_size: -
cdr3_length: 16

cdr3_aa: CSSSLARDTGELFF
cdr3_nt: TGTTCCAGCAGCTTAGCGCGGGACACCGGGGAGCTGTTTTTT
d_call: -
j_call: TRBJ2-2
v_call: TRBV7-9
clone_size: -
cdr3_length: 14

cdr3_aa: CASSYSLDTYYGYTF
cdr3_nt: TGTGCCAGCAGTTACTCACTGGACACTTACTATGGCTACACCTTC
d_call: -
j_call: TRBJ1-2
v_call: TRBV6-5
clone_size: -
cdr3_length: 15

cdr3_aa: CASSQQGGNQPQHF
cdr3_nt: TGCGCCAGCAGCCAACAGGGCGGCAATCAGCCCCAGCATTTT
d_call: -
j_call: TRBJ1-5
v_call: TRBV5-1
clone_size: -
cdr3_length: 14

cdr3_aa: CASSYLGQGVDTQYF
cdr3_nt: TGTGCCAGCAGTTACTTGGGACAGGGAGTTGATACGCAGTATTTT
d_call: TRBD1
j_call: TRBJ2-3
v_call: TRBV6-5
clone_size: -
cdr3_length: 15

cdr3_aa: CATMVTAGAYNEQFF
cdr3_nt: TGTGCCACCATGGTTACGGCCGGAGCCTACAATGAGCAGTTCTTC
d_call: -
j_call: TRBJ2-1
v_call: TRBV15
clone_size: once
cdr3_length: 15

cdr3_aa: CASSQQDRFRSEQFF
cdr3_nt: TGTGCCAGCAGCCAACAAGACAGGTTCCGTAGTGAGCAGTTCTTC
d_call: -
j_call: TRBJ2-1
v_call: TRBV14
clone_size: -
cdr3_length: 15

cdr3_aa: CASRPDRDEAFF
cdr3_nt: TGTGCCAGCAGACCTGACAGGGACGAAGCTTTCTTT
d_call: TRBD1
j_call: TRBJ1-1
v_call: TRBV6-5
clone_size: -
cdr3_length: 12

cdr3_aa: CASSPTSGNSGPNEQFF
cdr3_nt: TGTGCCAGCTCACCGACTAGCGGGAATTCGGGACCCAATGAGCAGTTCTTC
d_call: TRBD2
j_call: TRBJ2-1
v_call: TRBV18
clone_size: -
cdr3_length: 17

cdr3_aa: CASSAWGGGYTF
cdr3_nt: TGTGCCAGCAGCGCATGGGGAGGCGGCTACACCTTC
d_call: -
j_call: TRBJ1-2
v_call: TRBV7-9
clone_size: -
cdr3_length: 12

cdr3_aa: CASRRTGARGSPLHF
cdr3_nt: TGTGCCAGCAGGAGGACAGGGGCGAGGGGTTCACCCCTCCACTTT
d_call: TRBD1
j_call: TRBJ1-6
v_call: TRBV28
clone_size: -
cdr3_length: 15

cdr3_aa: CATSSSFQGGFYNEQFF
cdr3_nt: TGTGCCACCAGCAGTTCTTTCCAGGGGGGATTCTACAATGAGCAGTTCTTC
d_call: -
j_call: TRBJ2-1
v_call: TRBV15
clone_size: -
cdr3_length: 17

cdr3_aa: CASSPHPGLRNNEQFF
cdr3_nt: TGTGCCAGCTCACCACATCCGGGACTGAGAAACAATGAGCAGTTCTTC
d_call: -
j_call: TRBJ2-1
v_call: TRBV18
clone_size: -
cdr3_length: 16